Each of the 14 T cell receptor beta chains below was sequenced from the same sample in a study of cytomegalovirus exposure and HLA in healthy donors. Use of 60 Vbeta and 13 Jbeta primers characterized the PCR. Produced via immunoSEQ multiplex PCR; TCRdb's table is partial and in-frame only. The sample records approximately 150,000 clones, over 60% being singletons. Material for sequencing was PBMCs. Receptors were obtained from a woman aged 25 to 39 in good health and CMV-seronegative.

This chain uses TRBV15 with TRBJ2-4; D remains ambiguous. This CDR3 contains 11 residues. In germline, CDR1 is LNHNV, CDR2 YYDKDF (reference sequence). Deletions cut 1 base from V and 9 bases from J, with 4 bases between. For the CDR3, the DNA is TGTGCCACCAGCAGAGGCAGCATTCAGTACTTC. As protein: CATSRGSIQYF.

The CDR3 reads CASSLDSGPYNEQFF. CDR3 DNA: TGCGCCAGCAGCTTGGATAGCGGCCCGTACAATGAGCAGTTCTTC. This rearrangement joins TRBV5-1 to TRBJ2-1; a weak D match, TRBD2 (6 bases). This CDR3 contains 15 residues. Per the germline V gene, CDR1 is SGHRS and CDR2 is YFSETQ. Trimming left V 0 bases short and J 4 bases short, with 11 bases between.

The DNA for the CDR3 is TGTGCCAGCAGTTCCTTACACGGGAGCTCCTACAATGAGCAGTTCTTC. It translates to CASSSLHGSSYNEQFF. The chain carries TRBV27 and TRBJ2-1; possibly TRBD2 for D (6 bases). The CDR3 is 16 amino acids. CDR1 is MNHEY, CDR2 SMNVEV, per germline (reference sequence). Trimming removed 4 bases at V and 0 bases at J, with 13 bases between.

This chain uses TRBV28 with TRBJ1-5; D unclear. V lost 4 bases to trimming and J lost 6 bases, with 10 bases between them. The CDR3 is 13 amino acids. Germline V gene lookup returns CDR1 MDHEN and CDR2 SYDVKM. The CDR3 spells CASSSYYGQPQHF. In nucleotides, the CDR3 is TGTGCCAGCAGTTCCTATTACGGTCAGCCCCAGCATTTT.

This sequence joins TRBV5-1 and TRBJ2-3; perhaps TRBD1 as D (5 bases). CDR1 and CDR2 (germline): SGHRS, YFSETQ. Trimming removed 0 bases from V and 2 bases from J, with 7 bases in between. This CDR3 is 14 amino acids long. CDR3 coding DNA: TGCGCCAGCAGCTTGGGACAGAACACAGATACGCAGTATTTT. As protein: CASSLGQNTDTQYF. Together with reference TRBV5-1 and TRBJ2-3, the CDR3 gives the full variable domain: KAGVTQTPRYLIKTRGQQVTLSCSPISGHRSVSWYQQTPGQGLQFLFEYFSETQRNKGNFPGRFSGRQFSNSRSEMNVSTLELGDSALYLCASSLGQNTDTQYFGPGTRLTVL.

The chain uses TRBV5-1 and TRBJ1-4; no clear D gene. V lost 2 bases and J lost 1, with 9 bases in between. There are 15 residues in the CDR3. Germline V CDR1 and CDR2: SGHRS, YFSETQ. CDR3 DNA: TGCGCCAGCAGCTTTGGCCGACTAACTAATGAAAAACTGTTTTTT. Amino acid sequence: CASSFGRLTNEKLFF.

CDR3 nucleotide sequence: TGTGCCAGCAGCTTCTATTCGAACACTGAAGCTTTCTTT. It encodes CASSFYSNTEAFF. The chain links TRBV5-4 to TRBJ1-1; D uncertain. Trimming shortened V by 2 bases and J by 1 base, and 6 bases separated the two germline ends. Germline V gene lookup returns CDR1 SGHNT and CDR2 YYREEE (reference sequence). The CDR3 consists of 13 residues.

V and J are TRBV27 and TRBJ1-5, with unresolved D. The CDR3 is 14 residues long. Germline lookup yields CDR1 MNHEY and CDR2 SMNVEV (reference sequence). Trimming left V 3 bases short and J 4 bases short, with 10 bases between. The CDR3 loop reads CASSLLGQNQPQHF. Here the CDR3 DNA reads TGTGCCAGCAGTTTGCTGGGCCAAAATCAGCCCCAGCATTTT.

The genes are TRBV5-4 and TRBJ1-1, with D perhaps matching TRBD1 (6 bases). In germline, CDR1 is SGHNT, CDR2 YYREEE (reference sequence). Trimming pared 0 bases from V and 5 bases from J, leaving 11 bases between. CDR3 length: 14 amino acids. The CDR3 sequence is CASSLVGATTEAFF. The CDR3 region has the DNA TGTGCCAGCAGCTTGGTGGGGGCGACTACTGAAGCTTTCTTT.

This clone was detected only a few times. This chain joins TRBV15 and TRBJ2-1; D may be TRBD1 (6 bases). This CDR3 is built from 12 residues. CDR1 LNHNV and CDR2 YYDKDF come from the germline V gene (reference sequence). V lost 5 bases and J lost 15, with 17 bases in between. The chain's CDR3 is CATSLHRVRLFF. CDR3 in DNA: TGTGCCACCAGCTTACACAGGGTGAGGCTGTTCTTC.

This clone was seen a handful of times. V usage is TRBV5-1 and J usage is TRBJ2-1, with TRBD1 matching 10 bases. CDR3 size: 13 residues. Trimming removed 6 bases from V and 7 bases from J; junction bases left unmatched: 4. Germline lookup yields CDR1 SGHRS and CDR2 YFSETQ. CDR3 in DNA: TGCGCCAGCACCAGGGACAGGGGTAATGAGCAGTTCTTC. Translated, it gives CASTRDRGNEQFF.

The genes are TRBV6-6 and TRBJ2-2; 9 bases are shared with TRBD1. The CDR3 runs 16 residues. CDR1 and CDR2 from the germline V gene are MNHNY and SVGAGI (reference sequence). After removal of 5 bases from V and 5 bases from J, the junction contained 9 bases not matched to a gene. In DNA, the CDR3 is TGTGCCAGCAGTAACCACAGGGGGCAGGTGACCGGGGAGCTGTTTTTT. Its translation: CASSNHRGQVTGELFF.

The V gene is TRBV15, the J gene TRBJ1-1; D uncertain. The CDR3 totals 15 residues. V was clipped by 5 bases and J by 6 bases, with 19 bases between them. The V gene's germline CDR1 is LNHNV and CDR2 YYDKDF (reference sequence). The CDR3 DNA follows: TGTGCCACCAGCGGGATAGGAGGGTTGATCCCTGAAGCTTTCTTT. Translating it yields CATSGIGGLIPEAFF.

The chain is built from TRBV30 and TRBJ1-6; no clear D gene. The germline V and J ends were trimmed by 4 bases and 7 bases, with 11 bases remaining between them. This CDR3 spans 13 amino acids. Germline values: CDR1 GTSNPN, CDR2 SVGIG (reference sequence). DNA of the CDR3: TGTGCCTGGACTTGGTCCAGGAATTCACCCCTCCACTTT. Translated: CAWTWSRNSPLHF. Complete variable domain (other parts from reference TRBV30 and TRBJ1-6): SQTIHQWPATLVQPVGSPLSLECTVEGTSNPNLYWYRQAAGRGLQLLFYSVGIGQISSEVPQNLSASRPQDRQFILSSKKLLLSDSGFYLCAWTWSRNSPLHFGNGTRLTVT.